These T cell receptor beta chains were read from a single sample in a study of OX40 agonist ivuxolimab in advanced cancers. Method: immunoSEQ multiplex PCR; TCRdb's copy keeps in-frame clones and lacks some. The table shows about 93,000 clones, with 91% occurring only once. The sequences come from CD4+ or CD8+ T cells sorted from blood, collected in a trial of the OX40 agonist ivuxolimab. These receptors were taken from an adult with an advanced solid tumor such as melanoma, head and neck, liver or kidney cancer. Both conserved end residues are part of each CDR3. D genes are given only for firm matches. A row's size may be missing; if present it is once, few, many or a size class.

TGTGCCAGCAGCTCGAAGACCTTCGGGGGCACTGAAGCTTTCTTT | CASSSKTFGGTEAFF | TRBJ1-1 | TRBV7-2 | . | 15 | once
TGTGCCAGCAGTGAGTCCGTACGGCGGGAAGGCAAAAACATTCAGTACTTC | CASSESVRREGKNIQYF | TRBJ2-4 | TRBV25-1 | . | 17 | .
TGTGCCAGCAGCGGGGGGATAAGATTGGATACGCAGTATTTT | CASSGGIRLDTQYF | TRBJ2-3 | TRBV7-9 | . | 14 | .
TGTGCCAGCAGCTCCCGGACTAGACGGAATGAGCAGTTCTTC | CASSSRTRRNEQFF | TRBJ2-1 | TRBV7-2 | TRBD2 | 14 | .
TGTGCCAGCAGCTTGTTAGGAGGAGAGACCCAGTACTTC | CASSLLGGETQYF | TRBJ2-5 | TRBV7-9 | . | 13 | .
TGTGCCAGCAGCTCTCCCTCCGACAGGGGCGTTTACAGCTCTGGGGCCAACGTCCTGACTTTC | CASSSPSDRGVYSSGANVLTF | TRBJ2-6 | TRBV13 | TRBD1 | 21 | .
TGTGCCAGCAGCTCCCCATTCAGCGGGCGGAGCTCCTACGAGCAGTACTTC | CASSSPFSGRSSYEQYF | TRBJ2-7 | TRBV7-9 | . | 17 | .
TGCGCCAGCAGCTCCCTCGGGATAGGGGGTGGAGAGACCCAGTACTTC | CASSSLGIGGGETQYF | TRBJ2-5 | TRBV5-1 | . | 16 | once
TGTGCCAGCAGCCAACTGGACGGATCCCTTGGCTACACCTTC | CASSQLDGSLGYTF | TRBJ1-2 | TRBV4-2 | . | 14 | once
TGTGCCAGCAGCTTAGTATCGTTAGCCAAAAACATTCAGTACTTC | CASSLVSLAKNIQYF | TRBJ2-4 | TRBV11-3 | . | 15 | .
TGTGCCAGCAGGATTAGCACAGATACGCAGTATTTT | CASRISTDTQYF | TRBJ2-3 | TRBV28 | . | 12 | .
TGCGCCAGCAGCGGATGGGACAGATCCTACGAGCAGTACTTC | CASSGWDRSYEQYF | TRBJ2-7 | TRBV5-1 | TRBD1 | 14 | .
TGTGCCTGGAACAGGGAAGGGACAGATACGCAGTATTTT | CAWNREGTDTQYF | TRBJ2-3 | TRBV30 | . | 13 | .
TGTGCCAGCAGTTTACGGCTAGCGGGAAGATCGGCCGGGGAGCTGTTTTTT | CASSLRLAGRSAGELFF | TRBJ2-2 | TRBV28 | TRBD2 | 17 | .
TGTGCCAGTAGTACCCGACAGCTTCAGCCCCAGCATTTT | CASSTRQLQPQHF | TRBJ1-5 | TRBV19 | . | 13 | .
TGTGCCATCAGTCCCTCGGACATCAAGACCCAGTACTTC | CAISPSDIKTQYF | TRBJ2-5 | TRBV10-3 | . | 13 | .
TGTGCCAGCAGTGTGGGAGGACCTAGCAATCAGCCCCAGCATTTT | CASSVGGPSNQPQHF | TRBJ1-5 | TRBV6-1 | . | 15 | .
TGTGCCAGCAGCCCTTACGCGTCGGACACCGGGGAGCTGTTTTTT | CASSPYASDTGELFF | TRBJ2-2 | TRBV7-9 | . | 15 | .
TGTGCCAGTAGTATAGGATTACAGGGTGGCACTGAAGCTTTCTTT | CASSIGLQGGTEAFF | TRBJ1-1 | TRBV19 | . | 15 | .
TGTGCCAGCAGGGTAGGGACTAACACCGGGGAGCTGTTTTTT | CASRVGTNTGELFF | TRBJ2-2 | TRBV28 | . | 14 | .
TGCGCCAGCAGCTTGGTATCGCGTGGGATCCCGGTCGGCTACACCTTC | CASSLVSRGIPVGYTF | TRBJ1-2 | TRBV5-1 | . | 16 | .
TGTGCCAGCAGCAGGGACAGACCCTACGAGCAGTACTTC | CASSRDRPYEQYF | TRBJ2-7 | TRBV28 | TRBD1 | 13 | .
TGTGCCAGCAGTTACTCAAGGAACACTGAAGCTTTCTTT | CASSYSRNTEAFF | TRBJ1-1 | TRBV6-6 | . | 13 | once
TGTGCCAGCTCACCACCGGGACTAGCGGGTGCGTTGGCAGATACGCAGTATTTT | CASSPPGLAGALADTQYF | TRBJ2-3 | TRBV18 | TRBD2 | 18 | .
TGTGCCAGCTCGCGCTTGACCGGGACACCTCATTACACCGGGGAGCTGTTTTTT | CASSRLTGTPHYTGELFF | TRBJ2-2 | TRBV18 | . | 18 | .
TGCGCCAGCAGCCCCACCCTGGGAACCTACGAGCAGTACTTC | CASSPTLGTYEQYF | TRBJ2-7 | TRBV10-1 | . | 14 | .
TGTGCCAGCAGTCCCGGACTACAAGAGACCCAGTACTTC | CASSPGLQETQYF | TRBJ2-5 | TRBV28 | . | 13 | .
TGTGCCAGCTCACCACTGAGCCAGGGGGTTGAAAAACTGTTTTTT | CASSPLSQGVEKLFF | TRBJ1-4 | TRBV18 | TRBD1 | 15 | .
TGCGCCAGCAGCTTCGGCAACTCTGGAAACACCATATATTTT | CASSFGNSGNTIYF | TRBJ1-3 | TRBV5-1 | . | 14 | .
TGTGCCAGCAGCCAGGGGGTAGATGAAAAACTGTTTTTT | CASSQGVDEKLFF | TRBJ1-4 | TRBV7-3 | TRBD1 | 13 | .
TGCGCCAGCAGCCAAGTTAGCGGAAGCACAGATACGCAGTATTTT | CASSQVSGSTDTQYF | TRBJ2-3 | TRBV4-3 | . | 15 | .
TGTGCCTGGAGTATCACTAGCGGTAATAAGAATGAGCAGTTCTTC | CAWSITSGNKNEQFF | TRBJ2-1 | TRBV30 | TRBD2 | 15 | .
TGTGCCAGCAGCAAAAGACTAGCGGGGGACAATGAGCAGTTCTTC | CASSKRLAGDNEQFF | TRBJ2-1 | TRBV7-2 | TRBD2 | 15 | .
TGCGCCAGCAGCCAAGGAGGGGGAAGGGCCTATGGCTACACCTTC | CASSQGGGRAYGYTF | TRBJ1-2 | TRBV4-1 | . | 15 | .
TGTGCCAGCAGTGAAGGGGGATTTGGAAACACCATATATTTT | CASSEGGFGNTIYF | TRBJ1-3 | TRBV6-1 | . | 14 | .
TGTGCCAGCAGTTTATACTTGGGTGGAGGGAAGAACACTGAAGCTTTCTTT | CASSLYLGGGKNTEAFF | TRBJ1-1 | TRBV27 | . | 17 | .
TGCGCCAGCAGCTTTAGCGGGAGTGAGACCCAGTACTTC | CASSFSGSETQYF | TRBJ2-5 | TRBV5-1 | TRBD2 | 13 | .
TGTGCCAGCAGTGAACCCCCATACTCCTACGAGCAGTACTTC | CASSEPPYSYEQYF | TRBJ2-7 | TRBV2 | . | 14 | .
TGTGCCAGCAGCGCCGGGACAGCCTCCTACGAGCAGTACTTC | CASSAGTASYEQYF | TRBJ2-7 | TRBV11-3 | TRBD1 | 14 | .
TGTGCCAGCAGCACGACTAGCGGGAGACTCTACGAGCAGTACTTC | CASSTTSGRLYEQYF | TRBJ2-7 | TRBV7-2 | TRBD2 | 15 | .
TGTGCCAGCAGTCAGGGGGACACAGGGGTGAACGTGGTGCAGTACTTC | CASSQGDTGVNVVQYF | TRBJ2-7 | TRBV11-3 | TRBD1 | 16 | .
TGTGCCAGCAGTGAAGGACTAGCGAACAATGAGCAGTTCTTC | CASSEGLANNEQFF | TRBJ2-1 | TRBV2 | TRBD2 | 14 | .
TGTGCCAGCAGTCCCGACCCGGGCAGGCCCCAGCATTTT | CASSPDPGRPQHF | TRBJ1-5 | TRBV6-4 | . | 13 | .
TGTGCCAGCAGGACTAGCGGGAGGGGGGCAGAGACCCAGTACTTC | CASRTSGRGAETQYF | TRBJ2-5 | TRBV6-5 | TRBD2 | 15 | .
TGTGCCACCAGCAGAGAAGCGGGAGTGTTCTCCTACGAGCAGTACTTC | CATSREAGVFSYEQYF | TRBJ2-7 | TRBV15 | TRBD2 | 16 | .
TGTGCCAGTAGTATCGGTGTCTCTTCCTCAGGTGGGGAGCTGTTTTTT | CASSIGVSSSGGELFF | TRBJ2-2 | TRBV19 | . | 16 | .
TGTGCCTGGAGTCCAACAGGGTTCGACCGCGGTGGCTACACCTTC | CAWSPTGFDRGGYTF | TRBJ1-2 | TRBV30 | . | 15 | .
TGTGCCAGCAGCATAACCGGGACAGGGGCCGGGGAGCTGTTTTTT | CASSITGTGAGELFF | TRBJ2-2 | TRBV9 | TRBD1 | 15 | once
TGTGCCAGCAGTCCCGGGACGGCCTCTGGGGCCAACGTCCTGACTTTC | CASSPGTASGANVLTF | TRBJ2-6 | TRBV28 | . | 16 | .
TGTGCCAGCAGTTTAGAGACCATTCCGGCAGGGACCCAGTACTTC | CASSLETIPAGTQYF | TRBJ2-5 | TRBV28 | . | 15 | .
TGTGCCAGCAGCTCAACACAGGGCCGCGTAGCTTTCTTT | CASSSTQGRVAFF | TRBJ1-1 | TRBV7-9 | . | 13 | .
TGTGCCAGCAGCCCGGACGGTTATCAGCCCCAGCATTTT | CASSPDGYQPQHF | TRBJ1-5 | TRBV7-9 | . | 13 | .
TGTGCCAGCACCAAAACTCCTATGAACACTGAAGCTTTCTTT | CASTKTPMNTEAFF | TRBJ1-1 | TRBV28 | . | 14 | .
TGCGCCAGCACCCCGATCGGACAGACCTATTTGAAACTGTTTTTT | CASTPIGQTYLKLFF | TRBJ1-4 | TRBV4-1 | . | 15 | .
TGCGCCAGCAGCACCGGGACGGATAGGACCGGGGAGCTGTTTTTT | CASSTGTDRTGELFF | TRBJ2-2 | TRBV5-1 | . | 15 | .